This T cell receptor beta chain was observed in a study of T cell clonality in common variable immunodeficiency. This clone appeared many times. The CDR3 end falls 3 residues outside the read, so it is completed with the germline J gene. The ends lost 6 bases at V and 3 bases at J; junction bases unmatched: 4. The CDR3 contains 15 residues. CDR1 LNHDA and CDR2 SQIVND come from the germline V gene (reference sequence). Here immunoSEQ multiplex PCR was the method, and the copy in TCRdb shows in-frame clones only, minus some. The data show 35,000 to 50,000 clones, with none appearing a single time. The chain links TRBV19 to TRBJ1-6; 8 bases are a match to TRBD1. The TCR was taken from a person between 18 and 75 years old in good health. Material for sequencing was peripheral blood mononuclear cells. This chain's CDR3 is CASRATGDYNSPLHF. The CDR3 DNA, read in part, is TGTGCCAGTAGAGCGACAGGGGACTATAATTCACCC.